This T cell receptor (beta chain) was sequenced for a study of prognosis after radiotherapy for stage I lung cancer. This clonotype was detected many times. The antigen is unknown. Germline-derived CDR1 and CDR2 are SGHRS and YFSETQ. Trimming cost V 1 base and J 1 base, with 8 bases left between them. The CDR3 spans 14 residues. Two-round multiplex PCR, the amplification method, yielded TCR beta CDR3 from genomic DNA. Round one of PCR was performed, and it used primers specific to each TRBV and TRBJ gene. A single record per CDR3 protein comes from TCRdb applying MiXCR to the multiplex PCR reads. The repertoire consists of approximately 8,800 distinct CDR3 sequences, with 55% to 65% occurring once and the leading ten covering approximately 20%. Study conclusions and caveats: Where distant metastases developed, patients had lower Shannon entropy after stereotactic body radiation therapy.

This clonotype originated in a donor older than 45 with non-small cell lung cancer. This sample comprised PBMCs, obtained before or after stereotactic body radiation therapy (not recorded which). The gene calls are TRBV5-1 and TRBJ1-1; no reliable D call. CDR3 DNA: TGCGCCAGCAGCTTGTGGGGAGAGAACACTGAAGCTTTCTTT. Encoded protein: CASSLWGENTEAFF.